The 28 T cell receptor beta chains in this list originate from one sample, sequenced in a study of shared clonotypes between healthy human individuals. Assay used: immunoSEQ multiplex PCR; TCRdb lists only in-frame clones, some missing. The table shows about 2 million clones, with 90% to 95% occurring only once. Sequenced input: naive CD4+ T cells sorted from blood. As for subset: CD45RA+ positively selected. The receptors were sampled from a man aged 18 to 30 in good health.

The CDR3 DNA is TGCGCCAGCAGCCCCCTACCCGGGGGCAACTATGGCTACACCTTC. Amino acid sequence: CASSPLPGGNYGYTF. The chain has TRBV4-1 and TRBJ1-2, with D perhaps TRBD1 (6 bases). The CDR3 loop spans 15 amino acids. Germline values: CDR1 MGHRA, CDR2 YSYEKL. V was shortened by 4 bases and J by 2 bases, with 14 bases between the two germline ends.

The genes are TRBV4-1 and TRBJ1-4, with D hard to call. The CDR3 spans 18 residues. The V and J ends lost 0 bases and 0 bases respectively, with 14 bases between them. CDR1 MGHRA and CDR2 YSYEKL come from the germline V gene. CDR3 region: CASSQDLAEGATNEKLFF. In nucleotides, the CDR3 is TGCGCCAGCAGCCAAGATCTCGCAGAAGGTGCAACTAATGAAAAACTGTTTTTT.

J is TRBJ1-5 and V is TRBV30; D call uncertain. The CDR3 runs to 14 residues. Trimming removed 5 bases from V and 0 bases from J, with 11 bases in between. Germline CDR1 and CDR2: GTSNPN and SVGIG (reference sequence). CDR3: CAWWSHHSNQPQHF. The CDR3 DNA follows: TGTGCCTGGTGGTCTCACCATAGCAATCAGCCCCAGCATTTT.

CDR3 coding DNA: TGTGCCAGCAGCTTAGATTGGAACACTGAAGCTTTCTTT. Protein sequence: CASSLDWNTEAFF. V is TRBV11-2 and J is TRBJ1-1; D not certain. The CDR3 contains 13 residues. V was cut by 0 bases and J by 1 base, with 3 bases left in between. The germline gives CDR1 SGHAT, CDR2 FQNNGV.

CDR3 nucleotide sequence: TGTGCCAGCAGCTTAACTCGGGCAGGAGGCTATGGCTACACCTTC. Its translation is CASSLTRAGGYGYTF. V is TRBV7-9 and J is TRBJ1-2, with D uncertain. V was trimmed by 2 bases and J by 4 bases, leaving 14 bases between them. Germline V gene lookup returns CDR1 SEHNR and CDR2 FQNEAQ (reference sequence). The length of the CDR3 is 15 residues.

This rearrangement joins TRBV30 to TRBJ1-6; perhaps TRBD1 as D (5 bases). The CDR3 is 13 residues long. Germline V gene sequence: CDR1 GTSNPN, CDR2 SVGIG (reference sequence). The V end was cut by 2 bases, the J end by 10 bases, with 12 bases between. The CDR3 reads CAWSNGHLSPLHF. The CDR3 region has the DNA TGTGCCTGGAGTAACGGACACCTATCACCCCTCCACTTT.

J is TRBJ1-1 and V is TRBV2; no firm D call. The CDR3 is made up of 14 amino acids. CDR1 is SNHLY, CDR2 FYNNEI, per germline. Trimming removed 4 bases from V and 1 base from J, with 10 bases in between. CDR3 in DNA: TGTGCCAGCAGTGGACGGCCGGGGAACACTGAAGCTTTCTTT. This codes for CASSGRPGNTEAFF. Full variable domain (missing parts from reference TRBV2 and TRBJ1-1): EPEVTQTPSHQVTQMGQEVILRCVPISNHLYFYWYRQILGQKVEFLVSFYNNEISEKSEIFDDQFSVERPDGSNFTLKIRSTKLEDSAMYFCASSGRPGNTEAFFGQGTRLTVV.

Of note for this clone: The sample holds other DNA sequences that translate to the same CDR3. V usage is TRBV5-1 and J usage is TRBJ1-1; D ambiguous. Germline-derived CDR1 and CDR2 are SGHRS and YFSETQ. Trimming took off 0 bases at V and 4 bases at J, with 7 bases between the two ends. The CDR3 spans 13 residues. This chain's CDR3 is CASSLVGSTEAFF. In nucleotides, the CDR3 is TGCGCCAGCAGCTTGGTCGGGAGCACTGAAGCTTTCTTT.

In DNA form, the CDR3 reads TGTGCCTTGGCCTCCACAGGGAGGACTGAAGCTTTCTTT. Translating it yields CALASTGRTEAFF. The chain uses TRBV30 and TRBJ1-1, with D tentatively TRBD1 (6 bases). Per the germline V gene, CDR1 is GTSNPN and CDR2 is SVGIG (reference sequence). Trimming took 7 bases from V and 5 from J, leaving 17 bases between them. The CDR3 has 13 residues. Supplemented by reference TRBV30 and TRBJ1-1, the full variable domain reads SQTIHQWPATLVQPVGSPLSLECTVEGTSNPNLYWYRQAAGRGLQLLFYSVGIGQISSEVPQNLSASRPQDRQFILSSKKLLLSDSGFYLCALASTGRTEAFFGQGTRLTVV.

The CDR3 DNA reads as TGTGCCAGCAGCCACACCGACAGGCCGGGTGGCTACACCTTC. Translated, it gives CASSHTDRPGGYTF. J is TRBJ1-2 and V is TRBV7-9; D possibly corresponds to TRBD1 (6 bases). In germline, CDR1 is SEHNR, CDR2 FQNEAQ (reference sequence). The ends were cut back, 5 bases at V and 7 bases at J, with 17 bases in the middle. The CDR3 is made up of 14 amino acids.

This rearrangement joins TRBV2 to TRBJ2-1; D call uncertain. Between the trimmed V and J ends, which lost 2 bases and 6 bases, there was a span of 8 bases. The CDR3 extends over 13 amino acids. Germline-derived CDR1 and CDR2 are SNHLY and FYNNEI. This CDR3 is CASSEYLSNEQFF. For the CDR3, the DNA is TGTGCCAGCAGTGAATATCTCAGCAATGAGCAGTTCTTC.

The gene calls are TRBV2 and TRBJ1-5; D is ambiguous. V gave up 6 bases and J gave up 3 bases, with 12 bases separating them. Germline V gene data show CDR1 as SNHLY and CDR2 as FYNNEI. The CDR3 runs 14 residues. The CDR3 bases are TGTGCCAGCAGGCAGTCCCAAGCCAATCAGCCCCAGCATTTT. This codes for CASRQSQANQPQHF.

The genes are TRBV28 and TRBJ1-2, with 9 positions matching TRBD1. Looked up from germline, CDR1 is MDHEN and CDR2 is SYDVKM. Trimming at V came to 5 bases and at J to 7 bases, leaving 11 bases not matched to a gene. This CDR3 is 15 amino acids long. The CDR3 sequence is CASSVPGTGYSGYTF. DNA of the CDR3: TGTGCCAGCAGTGTGCCCGGGACAGGGTACTCTGGCTACACCTTC.

The chain carries TRBV6-5 and TRBJ2-7; the D gene is possibly TRBD1 (7 bases). The V gene's germline CDR1 is MNHEY and CDR2 SVGAGI. The CDR3 sequence is 14 residues long. Trimming left V 3 bases short and J 3 bases short, with 12 bases between. Here the CDR3 reads CASSYTQGGYEQYF. CDR3 DNA sequence: TGTGCCAGCAGTTATACCCAGGGGGGCTACGAGCAGTACTTC.

This chain uses TRBV9 with TRBJ2-1; 9 positions agree with TRBD2. Germline values: CDR1 SGDLS, CDR2 YYNGEE. CDR3 size: 16 residues. J lost 0 bases, V lost 1 base, and 2 bases had no gene match. CDR3 sequence reads: CASSVSSGISYNEQFF. For the CDR3, the DNA is TGTGCCAGCAGCGTATCTAGCGGGATCTCCTACAATGAGCAGTTCTTC.

V is TRBV6-5 and J is TRBJ1-2, with a weak D call TRBD1 (5 bases). V shed 5 bases and J shed 8 bases, with 15 bases lying between them. This CDR3 spans 13 amino acids. Germline CDR1 reads MNHEY; CDR2 reads SVGAGI. The CDR3 here is CASSLSTGAGYTF. In nucleotides, the CDR3 is TGTGCCAGCAGTCTCTCTACCGGGGCCGGCTACACCTTC.

V is TRBV5-8 and J is TRBJ1-5; D gene uncertain. The V gene's germline CDR1 is SGHTS and CDR2 YDEGEE. V lost 0 bases to trimming and J lost 0 bases, with 13 bases between them. The CDR3 length is 17 residues. CDR3 sequence: CASSLVFGTVSNQPQHF. The CDR3 nucleotides are TGTGCCAGCAGCTTGGTGTTCGGTACGGTTAGCAATCAGCCCCAGCATTTT.

The genes are TRBV18 and TRBJ1-4; D gene uncertain. Germline CDR1 and CDR2: KGHSH and LQKENI. V shed 1 base and J shed 7 bases, with 13 bases lying between them. CDR3 length: 15 amino acids. For the CDR3, the DNA is TGTGCCAGCTCACCACTCGACGGGTTACGTGAAAAACTGTTTTTT. This encodes CASSPLDGLREKLFF.

This clone was seen a single time. The rearrangement joins TRBV7-2 to TRBJ2-7; D possibly corresponds to TRBD2 (6 bases). Germline CDR1 reads SGHTA; CDR2 reads FQGNSA. The CDR3 spans 14 residues. The V end was cut by 5 bases, the J end by 3 bases, with 14 bases between. The CDR3 bases are TGTGCCAGCAGCCGGGGGACCGGGATCTACGAGCAGTACTTC. Translating it yields CASSRGTGIYEQYF.

This chain joins TRBV5-1 and TRBJ2-1; the match to TRBD2 covers 11 bases. From germline, CDR1 is SGHRS and CDR2 YFSETQ. This CDR3 comprises 15 residues. Germline trimming cut 3 bases from V and 5 bases from J; bases unmatched to any gene: 4. The CDR3 here is CASSWGLAVDNEQFF. Here the CDR3 DNA reads TGCGCCAGCAGCTGGGGACTAGCGGTAGACAATGAGCAGTTCTTC.

The gene calls are TRBV11-2 and TRBJ1-1; a weak D match, TRBD1 (6 bases). The germline V gene has CDR1 SGHAT and CDR2 FQNNGV. The CDR3 contains 15 residues. The V gene lost 5 bases and the J gene lost 0 bases, with 13 bases spanning the gap. In DNA form, the CDR3 reads TGTGCCAGCAGCCTCACGGGGGCTCTGAACACTGAAGCTTTCTTT. This gives the protein CASSLTGALNTEAFF.

The J gene is TRBJ1-1, the V gene TRBV10-3; 10 nucleotides match TRBD1. The length of the CDR3 is 17 residues. The V gene's germline CDR1 is ENHRY and CDR2 SYGVKD. The junction had 10 bases not matched to a gene; V was cut back by 3 bases and J by 3 bases. CDR3 coding DNA: TGTGCCATCAGTGATATCGGGACAGGGGTCGGGTACACTGAAGCTTTCTTT. It is translated as CAISDIGTGVGYTEAFF.

The CDR3 DNA follows: TGTGCCAGCAGCCCACCGGGGACCGAGAACACTGAAGCTTTCTTT. It specifies CASSPPGTENTEAFF. The chain combines TRBV5-4 with TRBJ1-1; the D gene is possibly TRBD1 (5 bases). This CDR3 comprises 15 residues. The germline V gene has CDR1 SGHNT and CDR2 YYREEE (reference sequence). V was clipped by 4 bases and J by 1 base, with 14 bases between them.

The genes are TRBV29-1 and TRBJ2-1; 14 bases are shared with TRBD2. The germline V gene has CDR1 SQVTM and CDR2 ANQGSEA. V shed 7 bases and J 2 bases; nucleotides not matched to a gene: 10. The CDR3 is 17 amino acids. Here the CDR3 DNA reads TGCAGCGCCGTCCCGGGACTAGCGGGAGATACCTACAATGAGCAGTTCTTC. Its translation is CSAVPGLAGDTYNEQFF.

This rearrangement joins TRBV6-5 to TRBJ2-3; D not resolved. This CDR3 is built from 12 residues. Trimming removed 6 bases from V and 4 bases from J, with 8 bases in between. Germline V gene sequence: CDR1 MNHEY, CDR2 SVGAGI. The DNA of the CDR3 is TGTGCCAGCAGAACTACGGCAGATACGCAGTATTTT. This translates into CASRTTADTQYF.

This rearrangement joins TRBV5-4 to TRBJ1-2; 9 nucleotides align to TRBD1. CDR3 size: 15 residues. In germline, CDR1 is SGHNT, CDR2 YYREEE (reference sequence). The trim removed 4 bases at V and 3 bases at J, leaving 7 bases unmatched. The CDR3 sequence is CASSTGTGTHYGYTF. DNA of the CDR3: TGTGCCAGCAGCACCGGGACAGGGACGCACTATGGCTACACCTTC.

The rearrangement uses TRBV5-4 and TRBJ1-3; possible D gene TRBD1, 6 bases. The CDR3 spans 17 residues. Germline CDR1 is SGHNT and CDR2 is YYREEE (reference sequence). V lost 4 bases, J lost 7 bases, and 24 bases lay in between. The CDR3 spells CASSPGGPVNLPNTIYF. For the CDR3, the DNA is TGTGCCAGCAGCCCGGGGGGCCCTGTCAACCTTCCGAACACCATATATTTT.

The sample holds a few counts of this clone. The V and J genes are TRBV6-1 and TRBJ1-5; 9 bases match TRBD1. This CDR3 comprises 16 residues. V trimming: 2 bases; J trimming: 8 bases; junction bases outside the gene matches: 10. The germline V gene has CDR1 MNHNS and CDR2 SASEGT. The CDR3 DNA follows: TGTGCCAGCAGTGAACTTCTAGGACAGGGGAGTAAGCCCCAGCATTTT. Encoded protein: CASSELLGQGSKPQHF.